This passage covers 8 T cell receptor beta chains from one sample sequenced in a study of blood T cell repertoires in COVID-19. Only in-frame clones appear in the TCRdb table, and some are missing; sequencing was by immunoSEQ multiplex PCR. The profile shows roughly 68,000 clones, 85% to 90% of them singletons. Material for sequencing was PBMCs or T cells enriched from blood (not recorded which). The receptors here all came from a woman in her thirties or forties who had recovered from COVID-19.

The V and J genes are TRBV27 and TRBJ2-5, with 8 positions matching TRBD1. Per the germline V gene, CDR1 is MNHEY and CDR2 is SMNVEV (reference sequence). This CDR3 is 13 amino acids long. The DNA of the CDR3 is TGTGCTATTTCAGGGGGCATAGGAGAGACCCAGTACTTC. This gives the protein CAISGGIGETQYF.

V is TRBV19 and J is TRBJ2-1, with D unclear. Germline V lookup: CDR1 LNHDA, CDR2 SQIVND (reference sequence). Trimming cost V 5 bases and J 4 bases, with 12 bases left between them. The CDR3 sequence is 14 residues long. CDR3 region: CASSSRLDYNEQFF. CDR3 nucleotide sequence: TGTGCCAGTAGTTCCCGGCTAGATTACAATGAGCAGTTCTTC.

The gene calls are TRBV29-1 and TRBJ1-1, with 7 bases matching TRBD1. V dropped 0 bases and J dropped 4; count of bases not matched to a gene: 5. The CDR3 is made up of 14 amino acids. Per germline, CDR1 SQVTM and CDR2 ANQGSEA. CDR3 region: CSVEDRPGGTEAFF. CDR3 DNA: TGCAGCGTTGAAGATCGTCCAGGGGGCACTGAAGCTTTCTTT. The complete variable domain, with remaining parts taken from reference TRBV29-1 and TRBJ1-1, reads SAVISQKPSRDICQRGTSLTIQCQVDSQVTMMFWYRQQPGQSLTLIATANQGSEATYESGFVIDKFPISRPNLTFSTLTVSNMSPEDSSIYLCSVEDRPGGTEAFFGQGTRLTVV.

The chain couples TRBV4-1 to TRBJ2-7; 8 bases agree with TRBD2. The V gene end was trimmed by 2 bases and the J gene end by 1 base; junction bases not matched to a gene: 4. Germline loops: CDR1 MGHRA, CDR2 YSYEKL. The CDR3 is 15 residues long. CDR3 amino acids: CASSQIGGESYEQYF. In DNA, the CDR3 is TGCGCCAGCAGCCAAATCGGGGGGGAATCCTACGAGCAGTACTTC.

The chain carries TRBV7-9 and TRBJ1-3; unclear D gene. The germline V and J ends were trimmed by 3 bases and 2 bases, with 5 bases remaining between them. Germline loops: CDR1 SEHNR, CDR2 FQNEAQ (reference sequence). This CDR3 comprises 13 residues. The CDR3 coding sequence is TGTGCCAGCAGCTTGAGCGCTGGAAACACCATATATTTT. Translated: CASSLSAGNTIYF.

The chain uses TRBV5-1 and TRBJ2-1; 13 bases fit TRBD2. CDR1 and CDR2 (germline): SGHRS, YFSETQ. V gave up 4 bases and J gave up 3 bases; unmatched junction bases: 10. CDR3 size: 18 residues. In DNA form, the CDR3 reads TGCGCCAGCAGCCCCTGGACTAGCGGGGGAGGAAACTACAATGAGCAGTTCTTC. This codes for CASSPWTSGGGNYNEQFF.

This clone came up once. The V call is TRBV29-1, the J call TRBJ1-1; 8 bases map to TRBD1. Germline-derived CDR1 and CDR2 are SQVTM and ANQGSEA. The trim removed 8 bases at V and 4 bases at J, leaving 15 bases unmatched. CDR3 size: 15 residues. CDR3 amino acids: CSIGQGKVGGTEAFF. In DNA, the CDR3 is TGCAGCATAGGACAGGGAAAGGTCGGGGGCACTGAAGCTTTCTTT.

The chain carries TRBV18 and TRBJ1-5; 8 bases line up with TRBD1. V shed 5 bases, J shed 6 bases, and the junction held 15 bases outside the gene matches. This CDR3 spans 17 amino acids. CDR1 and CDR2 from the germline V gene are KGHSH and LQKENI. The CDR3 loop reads CASSSQGAMVGGQPQHF. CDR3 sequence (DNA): TGTGCCAGCTCATCTCAGGGGGCAATGGTGGGCGGTCAGCCCCAGCATTTT.